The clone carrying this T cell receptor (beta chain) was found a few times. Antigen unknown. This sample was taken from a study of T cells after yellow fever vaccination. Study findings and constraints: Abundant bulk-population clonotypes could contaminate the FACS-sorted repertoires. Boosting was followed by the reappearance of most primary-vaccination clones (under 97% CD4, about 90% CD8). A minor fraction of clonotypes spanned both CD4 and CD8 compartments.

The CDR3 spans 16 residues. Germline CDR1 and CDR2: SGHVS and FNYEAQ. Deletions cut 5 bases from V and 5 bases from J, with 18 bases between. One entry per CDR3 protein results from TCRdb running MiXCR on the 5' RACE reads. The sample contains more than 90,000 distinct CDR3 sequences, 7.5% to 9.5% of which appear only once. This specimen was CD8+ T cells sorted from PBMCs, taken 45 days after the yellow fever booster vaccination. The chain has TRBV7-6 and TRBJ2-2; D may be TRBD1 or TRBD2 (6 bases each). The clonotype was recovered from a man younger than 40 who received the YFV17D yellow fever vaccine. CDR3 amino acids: CASSRLGGALTGELFF. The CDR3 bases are TGTGCCAGCAGCCGCCTGGGGGGCGCATTGACCGGGGAGCTGTTTTTT.